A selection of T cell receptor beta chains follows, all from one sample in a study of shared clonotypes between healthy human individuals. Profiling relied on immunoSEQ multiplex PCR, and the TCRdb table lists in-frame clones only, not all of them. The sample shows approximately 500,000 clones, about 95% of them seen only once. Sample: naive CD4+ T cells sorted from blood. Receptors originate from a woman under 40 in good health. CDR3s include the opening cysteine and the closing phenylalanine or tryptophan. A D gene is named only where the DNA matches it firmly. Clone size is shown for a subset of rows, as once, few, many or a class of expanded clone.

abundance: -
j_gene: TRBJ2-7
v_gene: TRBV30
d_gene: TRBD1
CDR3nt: TGTGCCTGGAGTGGACGGACAGGGGCCTACTACGAGCAGTACTTC
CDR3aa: CAWSGRTGAYYEQYF

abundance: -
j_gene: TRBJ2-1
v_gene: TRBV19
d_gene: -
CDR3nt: TGTGCCAGTAGTATTTTTACAAACAATGAGCAGTTCTTC
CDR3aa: CASSIFTNNEQFF

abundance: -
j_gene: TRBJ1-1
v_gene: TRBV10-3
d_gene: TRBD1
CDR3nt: TGTGCCATCAGAGAGGACGGGACAGGGAACACTGAAGCTTTCTTT
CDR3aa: CAIREDGTGNTEAFF

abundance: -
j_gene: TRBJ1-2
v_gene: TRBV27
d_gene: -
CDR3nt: TGTGCCAGCAGTTTAGGACCGAACTATGGCTACACCTTC
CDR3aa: CASSLGPNYGYTF

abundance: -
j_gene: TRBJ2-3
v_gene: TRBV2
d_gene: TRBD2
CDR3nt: TGTGCCAGGGGGGCTAGCGGGAAAGGGTACACGCAGTATTTT
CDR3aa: CARGASGKGYTQYF

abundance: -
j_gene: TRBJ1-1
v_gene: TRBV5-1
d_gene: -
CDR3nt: TGCGCCAGCAGCACCCAGGGAGGGCGCGGTACTGAAGCTTTCTTT
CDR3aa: CASSTQGGRGTEAFF

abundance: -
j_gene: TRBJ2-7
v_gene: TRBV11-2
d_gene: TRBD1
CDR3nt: TGTGCCAGCAGCGCCGGACAGGGGGCGAGTGAGCAGTACTTC
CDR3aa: CASSAGQGASEQYF

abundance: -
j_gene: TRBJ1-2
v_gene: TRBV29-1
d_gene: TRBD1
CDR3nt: TGCAGCGTTGATGAGGACAGGGGCCTTGGCTACACCTTC
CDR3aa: CSVDEDRGLGYTF

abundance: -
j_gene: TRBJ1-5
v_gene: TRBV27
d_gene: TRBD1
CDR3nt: TGTGCCAGCAGGGACAGGGTAGGGAGCAATCAGCCCCAGCATTTT
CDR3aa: CASRDRVGSNQPQHF

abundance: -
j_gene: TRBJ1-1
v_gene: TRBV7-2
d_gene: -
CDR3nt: TGTGCCAGCAGCTATCGGCGGGGAAACACTGAAGCTTTCTTT
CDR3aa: CASSYRRGNTEAFF

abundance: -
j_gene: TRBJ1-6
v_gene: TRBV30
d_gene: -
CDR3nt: TGTGCCTGGGGGGGCTCCTATAATTCACCCCTCCACTTT
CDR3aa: CAWGGSYNSPLHF

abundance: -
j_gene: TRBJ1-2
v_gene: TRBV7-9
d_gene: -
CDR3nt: TGTGCCAGCAGCTTAATGGGGGAGAGTGGCTACACCTTC
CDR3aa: CASSLMGESGYTF

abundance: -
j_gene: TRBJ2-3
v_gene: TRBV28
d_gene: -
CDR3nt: TGTGCCAGCAGCCTCGGGGGGCCTAGCACAGATACGCAGTATTTT
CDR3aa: CASSLGGPSTDTQYF

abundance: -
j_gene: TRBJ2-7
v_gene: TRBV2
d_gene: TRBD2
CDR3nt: TGTGCCAGCAGGGAGGGACTAGCGCGGTACGAGCAGTACTTC
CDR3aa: CASREGLARYEQYF

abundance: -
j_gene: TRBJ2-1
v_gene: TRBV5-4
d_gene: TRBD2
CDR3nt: TGTGCCAGCAGCTTCCTAGCGGGAAAGAACTACAATGAGCAGTTCTTC
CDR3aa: CASSFLAGKNYNEQFF

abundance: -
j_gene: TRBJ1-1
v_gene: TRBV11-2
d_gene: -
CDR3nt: TGTGCCAGCAGCCTCAACCCAGGGGCTGGCACTGAAGCTTTCTTT
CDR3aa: CASSLNPGAGTEAFF

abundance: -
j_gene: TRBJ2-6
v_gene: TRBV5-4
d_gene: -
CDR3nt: TGTGCCAGCAGCTTGAGGTTTGCCGGGATCTCTGGGGCCAACGTCCTGACTTTC
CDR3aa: CASSLRFAGISGANVLTF

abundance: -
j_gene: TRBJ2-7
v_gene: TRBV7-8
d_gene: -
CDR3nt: TGTGCCAGCAGCCTCCGGGACCTGAGCTACGAGCAGTACTTC
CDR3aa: CASSLRDLSYEQYF

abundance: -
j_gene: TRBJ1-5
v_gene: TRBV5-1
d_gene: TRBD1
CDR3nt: TGCGCCAGCCGGGAGCGGGACAGCTCAAATCAGCCCCAGCATTTT
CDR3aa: CASRERDSSNQPQHF

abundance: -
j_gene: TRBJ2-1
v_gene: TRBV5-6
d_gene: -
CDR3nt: TGTGCCAGCAGCCCGTACGAGCAGTTCTTC
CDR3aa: CASSPYEQFF

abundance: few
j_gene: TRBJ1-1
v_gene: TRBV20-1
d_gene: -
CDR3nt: TGCAGTGCAAGAACAGGTGAAGCTTTCTTT
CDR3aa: CSARTGEAFF

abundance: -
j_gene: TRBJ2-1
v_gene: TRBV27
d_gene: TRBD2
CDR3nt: TGTGCCAGCAGTTTAATTTTATTAGCGGGAGGTGAGGGGGAGCAGTTCTTC
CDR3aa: CASSLILLAGGEGEQFF

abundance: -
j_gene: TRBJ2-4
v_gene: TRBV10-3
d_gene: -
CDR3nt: TGTGCCATCAGTGAAGGGGAGGCCAAAAACATTCAGTACTTC
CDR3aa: CAISEGEAKNIQYF

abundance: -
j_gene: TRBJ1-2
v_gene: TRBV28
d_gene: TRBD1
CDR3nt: TGTGCCAGCAGTTTATTGCAGGGGGCATTTGGTGGCTACACCTTC
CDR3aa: CASSLLQGAFGGYTF

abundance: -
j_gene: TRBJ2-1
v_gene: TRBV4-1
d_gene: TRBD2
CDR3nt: TGCGCCAGCAGCCAAGAAGGGAGCGGGAGCGGGTTTCGTGAGCAGTTCTTC
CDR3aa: CASSQEGSGSGFREQFF

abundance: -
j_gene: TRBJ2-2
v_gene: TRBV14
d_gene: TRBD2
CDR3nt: TGTGCCAGCAGCCAATATTCTAGCGGGCGGAACACCGGGGAGCTGTTTTTT
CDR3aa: CASSQYSSGRNTGELFF

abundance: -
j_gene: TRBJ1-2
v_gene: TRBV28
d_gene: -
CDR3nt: TGTGCCAGCAGTTTATGGGGCGGGACATTTTATGGCTACACCTTC
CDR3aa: CASSLWGGTFYGYTF

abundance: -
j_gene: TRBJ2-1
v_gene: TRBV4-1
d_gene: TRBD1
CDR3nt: TGCGCCAGCAGCCAGTCACAGGGGGCTGGATTTGACAATGAGCAGTTCTTC
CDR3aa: CASSQSQGAGFDNEQFF

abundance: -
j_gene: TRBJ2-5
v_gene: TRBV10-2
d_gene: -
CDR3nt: TGCGCCAGCAGTGGGGGCCGGGAAAAAGGGCAAGAGACCCAGTACTTC
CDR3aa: CASSGGREKGQETQYF

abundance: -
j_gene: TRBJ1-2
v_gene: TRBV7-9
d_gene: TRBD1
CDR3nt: TGTGCCAGCAGCCAAGGGACAGGGGCTAACTATGGCTACACCTTC
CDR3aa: CASSQGTGANYGYTF

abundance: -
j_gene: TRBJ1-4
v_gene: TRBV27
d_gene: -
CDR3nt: TGTGCCAGCAGTCGCAGGGTCACTAATGAAAAACTGTTTTTT
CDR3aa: CASSRRVTNEKLFF

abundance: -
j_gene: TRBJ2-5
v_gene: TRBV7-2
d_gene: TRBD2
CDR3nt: TGTGCCAGCAGCTTATCGGCATTAGCGGGAGGGCTCAACCTGTACTTC
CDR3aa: CASSLSALAGGLNLYF

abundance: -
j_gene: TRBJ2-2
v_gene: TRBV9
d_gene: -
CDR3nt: TGTGCCAGCAGCGTAGTCGAGGGAGTCACCGGGGAGCTGTTTTTT
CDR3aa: CASSVVEGVTGELFF